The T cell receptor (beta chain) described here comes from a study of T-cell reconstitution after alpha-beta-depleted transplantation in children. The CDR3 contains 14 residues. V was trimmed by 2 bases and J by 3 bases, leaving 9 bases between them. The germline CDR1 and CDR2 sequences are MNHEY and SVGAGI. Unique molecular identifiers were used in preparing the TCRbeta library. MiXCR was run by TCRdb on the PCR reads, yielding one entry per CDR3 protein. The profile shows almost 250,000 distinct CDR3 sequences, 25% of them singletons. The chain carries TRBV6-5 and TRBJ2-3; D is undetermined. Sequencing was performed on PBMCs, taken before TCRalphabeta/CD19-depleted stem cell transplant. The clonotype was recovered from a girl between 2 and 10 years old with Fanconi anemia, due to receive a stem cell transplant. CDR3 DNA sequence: TGTGCCAGCAGTTACAGGGTCGGGACAGATACGCAGTATTTT. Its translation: CASSYRVGTDTQYF.